This T cell receptor beta chain was profiled in a study of cytomegalovirus exposure and HLA in healthy donors. Both 60 Vbeta primers and 13 Jbeta primers went into the PCR. Measured with immunoSEQ multiplex PCR; TCRdb has only the in-frame clones, and not every one. The sample has 300,000 or so clones, 80% to 90% seen once. Study findings and constraints: Data from an earlier analysis indicated that most TCR beta V segments were productive either about 87% or about 30% of the time.

In the case of this clone: The target antigen is unknown.

The sequence was obtained from a woman aged 40 to 49 in good health and CMV-seropositive. The sample taken for sequencing was PBMCs.

The CDR3 loop is CASSRRKNHATNEKLFF. In nucleotides, the CDR3 is TGTGCCAGCAGCAGGCGGAAAAATCATGCAACTAATGAAAAACTGTTTTTT. The chain couples TRBV21-1 to TRBJ1-4. TRBV21-1 counts as a pseudogene. CDR3 length equals 17 residues.